The present TCR beta chain was sequenced within a study of cytomegalovirus exposure and HLA in healthy donors. Study-wide results and limits: Most sequenced TCRs were rare (though some public TCRs occurred in many donors). Other equally common chains were less clonally expanded than HLA-associated TCR beta chains, a later analysis showed.

The CDR3 is made up of 16 amino acids. Looked up from germline, CDR1 is LNHDA and CDR2 is SQIVND (reference sequence). In regard to this clone: Its cognate antigen is unknown. Germline and junction disagree at one end, which may indicate a read error.

Primers: 60 Vbeta forward and 13 Jbeta reverse. Repertoires were generated with immunoSEQ multiplex PCR, while TCRdb's copy carries only in-frame clones and drops some. The repertoire consists of 95,000 to 150,000 clones, with 80% occurring once and the leading ten covering approximately 0.24%. Sequenced sample: PBMCs. The chain recombines TRBV19 with TRBJ1-1, with 8 nucleotides matching TRBD1. This TCR derives from a man between 50 and 59 years old in good health and CMV-seronegative. The CDR3 loop is CASRSNPGTGGTEALF. DNA for the CDR3: TGTGCCAGTAGATCCAACCCAGGGACAGGCGGCACTGAAGCTTTATTT.